This TCR beta chain stems from a study of T cells in Graves' hyperthyroidism and ophthalmopathy. Details on this clonotype: Germline and junction disagree at one end, which may indicate a read error.

Amplification of TCR beta CDR3 regions used RNA as the template. First-round RT-PCR targeting the TCR CDR3 was performed with the HTBI primer set. TCRdb redid the calling of the multiplex PCR reads with MiXCR, one entry per CDR3 protein. The sample has roughly 500,000 distinct CDR3 sequences, 20% to 25% seen once. Germline V lookup: CDR1 SGHRS, CDR2 YFSETQ. CDR3 length: 15 amino acids. The V gene is TRBV5-1, the J gene TRBJ2-2; 9 bases agree with TRBD2. This TCR came from a woman in her 70s with Graves' ophthalmopathy. The sequenced material came from blood. The CDR3 coding sequence is TGCGTCAGCAGCTTTTTAGCGGGAGAGACCGGGGAGCTGTTTTTT. Protein sequence: CVSSFLAGETGELFF.